Below are 3 T cell receptor beta chains sequenced from a single sample in a study of T cell repertoires in cytomegalovirus infection. Antigens of these TCRs are unknown. TCRdb redid the calling of the reads with MiXCR, one entry per CDR3 protein. This sample has about 700,000 distinct CDR3 sequences, with about 33% found just once. The specimen was cultured PBMCs, collected from culture after CMV antigen stimulation. Every receptor here comes from a human donor in good health (CMV status not recorded). Some clones in this sample may be carry-over from other donors' samples.

The chain has TRBV20-1 and TRBJ2-1; 9 bases align to TRBD1. V was pared by 5 bases and J by 4 bases, with 9 bases of the junction left unmatched. The germline V gene encodes CDR1 DFQATT and CDR2 SNEGSKA (reference sequence). The CDR3 extends over 15 amino acids. Here the CDR3 DNA reads TGCAGTGCTCCGAGGGGGGACAGGGTATACAATGAGCAGTTCTTC. Amino acid sequence: CSAPRGDRVYNEQFF.

Regarding this clonotype: This clone may be a read error of a much larger clone one base away. The genes are TRBV6-2 or TRBV6-3 and TRBJ2-3; 7 bases align to TRBD2. In germline, CDR1 is MNHEY, CDR2 SVGEGT. V lost 4 bases, J lost 5 bases, and 15 bases stayed unmatched. The CDR3 extends over 17 amino acids. This CDR3 reads CASSLPARLAEGDTQYF. CDR3 nucleotide sequence: TGTGCCAGCAGTTTACCAGCCCGGCTAGCGGAAGGAGATACGCAGTATTTT.

This clonotype was observed a handful of times. V gene TRBV7-8 combines with J gene TRBJ1-1; no clear D gene. V was clipped by 4 bases and J by 4 bases, with 19 bases between them. The CDR3 has 16 amino acids. Looked up from germline, CDR1 is SGHVS and CDR2 is FQNEAQ. The CDR3 here is CASSYMAVGGVTEAFF. CDR3 nucleotides: TGTGCCAGCAGCTATATGGCCGTGGGTGGAGTCACTGAAGCTTTCTTT.